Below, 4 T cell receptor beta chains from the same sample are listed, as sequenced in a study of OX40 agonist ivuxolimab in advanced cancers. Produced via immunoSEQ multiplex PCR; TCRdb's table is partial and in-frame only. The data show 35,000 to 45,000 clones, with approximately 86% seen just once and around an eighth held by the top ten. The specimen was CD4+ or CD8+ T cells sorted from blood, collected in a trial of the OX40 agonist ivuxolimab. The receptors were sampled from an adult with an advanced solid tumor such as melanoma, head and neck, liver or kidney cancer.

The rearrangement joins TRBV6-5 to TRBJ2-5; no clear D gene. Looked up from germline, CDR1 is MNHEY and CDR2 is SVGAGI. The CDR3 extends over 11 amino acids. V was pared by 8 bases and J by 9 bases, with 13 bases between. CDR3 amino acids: CASGPLPAQYF. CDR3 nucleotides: TGTGCCAGCGGCCCTCTACCGGCCCAGTACTTC.

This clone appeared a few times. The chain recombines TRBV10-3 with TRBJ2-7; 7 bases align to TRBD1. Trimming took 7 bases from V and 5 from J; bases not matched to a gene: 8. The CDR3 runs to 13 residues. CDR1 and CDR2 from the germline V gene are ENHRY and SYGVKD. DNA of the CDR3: TGTGCCATCAACGACAGGGCGTCCGACGAGCAGTACTTC. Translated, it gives CAINDRASDEQYF.

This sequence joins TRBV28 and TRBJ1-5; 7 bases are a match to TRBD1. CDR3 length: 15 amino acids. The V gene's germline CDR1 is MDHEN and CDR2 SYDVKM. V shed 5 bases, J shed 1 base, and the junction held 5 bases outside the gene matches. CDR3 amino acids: CASSLVQGSNQPQHF. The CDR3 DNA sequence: TGTGCCAGCAGTCTAGTACAGGGGAGCAATCAGCCCCAGCATTTT.

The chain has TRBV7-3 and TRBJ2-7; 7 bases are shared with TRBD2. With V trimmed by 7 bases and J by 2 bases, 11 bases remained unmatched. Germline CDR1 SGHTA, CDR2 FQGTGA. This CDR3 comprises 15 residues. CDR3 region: CASTTGLRGAYEQYF. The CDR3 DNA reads TGTGCCAGCACGACGGGTCTCCGGGGGGCCTACGAGCAGTACTTC.